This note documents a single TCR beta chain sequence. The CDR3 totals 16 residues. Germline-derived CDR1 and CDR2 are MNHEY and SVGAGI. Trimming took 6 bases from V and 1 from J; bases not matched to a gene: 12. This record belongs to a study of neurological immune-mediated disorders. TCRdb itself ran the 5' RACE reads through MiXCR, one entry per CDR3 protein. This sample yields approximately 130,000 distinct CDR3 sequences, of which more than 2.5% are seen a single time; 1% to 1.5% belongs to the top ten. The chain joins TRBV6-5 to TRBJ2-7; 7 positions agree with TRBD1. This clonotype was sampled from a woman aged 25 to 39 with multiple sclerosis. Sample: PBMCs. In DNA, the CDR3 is TGTGCCAGCAGCCGAAAGACAGGGCGGCCGTCCTACGAGCAGTACTTC. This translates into CASSRKTGRPSYEQYF.